This T cell receptor beta chain was observed in a study of cytomegalovirus exposure and HLA in healthy donors. The length of the CDR3 is 15 residues. CDR1 and CDR2 from the germline V gene are MNHNS and SASEGT. The V end was cut by 6 bases, the J end by 6 bases, with 20 bases between. 13 Jbeta primers and 60 Vbeta primers were used for the PCR. The data were produced by immunoSEQ multiplex PCR, yet TCRdb's version contains in-frame clones alone and is incomplete. The table records fewer than 250,000 clones, around 86% of them present only once. This clone was recorded only once. This rearrangement joins TRBV6-1 to TRBJ1-2, with a possible D match to TRBD1 (5 bases). This receptor was identified in a woman aged 45-65 years in good health and CMV-seropositive. The material sequenced was PBMCs. This CDR3 reads CASRLRGRRPDGYTF. The CDR3 coding sequence is TGTGCCAGCAGATTGCGGGGCCGCAGGCCGGATGGCTACACCTTC.